The 11 T cell receptor beta chains below all came from one sample that was sequenced in a study of blood T cell repertoires in COVID-19. The assay was immunoSEQ multiplex PCR, and TCRdb's table has in-frame clones only and misses some. In the table there are approximately 97,000 clones, around 85% of which are singletons. The specimen was peripheral blood. These receptors originate from a human donor in a cohort sampled during active COVID-19.

The rearrangement uses TRBV7-2 and TRBJ1-2; 11 nucleotides line up with TRBD1. Looked up from germline, CDR1 is SGHTA and CDR2 is FQGNSA. The length of the CDR3 is 15 residues. V lost 7 bases to trimming and J lost 7 bases; unmatched junction nucleotides: 11. The CDR3 is CASTLRSGQGAGYTF. In DNA, the CDR3 is TGTGCCAGCACCCTTAGGAGTGGACAGGGGGCTGGCTACACCTTC.

The chain carries TRBV18 and TRBJ2-1; 9 nucleotides match TRBD1. J lost 2 bases, V lost 6 bases, and 17 bases had no gene match. Germline V gene data show CDR1 as KGHSH and CDR2 as LQKENI. The CDR3 loop spans 19 amino acids. CDR3 sequence: CASSTRGTGKGNPYNEQFF. Here the CDR3 DNA reads TGTGCCAGCTCCACCAGAGGGACAGGGAAAGGAAACCCCTACAATGAGCAGTTCTTC.

This clone was seen a single time. V is TRBV20-1 and J is TRBJ1-2; 9 bases agree with TRBD1. CDR1 is DFQATT and CDR2 is SNEGSKA in the germline V gene (reference sequence). The J segment lost 8 bases and the V segment lost 4 bases, leaving 2 bases of the junction unmatched. The CDR3 loop spans 11 amino acids. Here the CDR3 DNA reads TGCAGTGCTACCGGGACAGGGGGCTACACCTTC. Translating it yields CSATGTGGYTF.

The sample holds a few counts of this clone. The genes are TRBV4-3 and TRBJ1-5; D may be TRBD1 (6 bases). Germline CDR1 and CDR2: LGHNA and YSLEER. The CDR3 has 16 amino acids. V lost 0 bases and J 7 bases, leaving 16 bases between the germline ends. The CDR3 DNA sequence: TGCGCCAGCAGCCAAGATAGGAACAGGGTCGGGCAGCCCCAGCATTTT. Protein product: CASSQDRNRVGQPQHF.

This chain joins TRBV13 and TRBJ2-7; 8 nucleotides agree with TRBD1. J lost 6 bases, V lost 5 bases, and 12 bases had no gene match. Germline V gene sequence: CDR1 PRHDT, CDR2 FYEKMQ (reference sequence). The CDR3 is 15 residues long. The CDR3 here is CASSRSGQVTSEQYF. CDR3 in DNA: TGTGCCAGCAGCCGCTCGGGACAGGTGACCTCCGAGCAGTACTTC.

Concerning this clone itself: The germline gene is not matched at one end of the junction; a read error may be the cause. This CDR3 reads CASNYRGLAGGSTDTQYF. The DNA for the CDR3 is TGTGCCAGCAATTACAGGGGGCTAGCGGGGGGTAGCACAGATACGCAGTATTTT. The chain recombines TRBV6-2 or TRBV6-3 with TRBJ2-3; 11 bases are a match to TRBD2. The germline gives CDR1 MNHEY, CDR2 SVGEGT. The CDR3 contains 18 residues.

This clone has just a few counts. The rearrangement joins TRBV28 to TRBJ1-5; 7 bases are shared with TRBD1. CDR3 length: 14 amino acids. V shed 5 bases, J shed 5 bases, and the junction held 6 bases outside the gene matches. Per germline, CDR1 MDHEN and CDR2 SYDVKM. This CDR3 reads CASSPDREDQPQHF. In DNA, the CDR3 is TGTGCCAGCAGTCCCGACAGGGAAGATCAGCCCCAGCATTTT.

This clone was detected only a few times. The CDR3 spells CSVDTITGELFF. The CDR3 coding sequence is TGCAGCGTCGACACCATCACCGGGGAGCTGTTTTTT. The chain employs TRBV29-1 and TRBJ2-2; D is undetermined. The CDR3 loop spans 12 amino acids. The V and J ends lost 6 bases and 4 bases respectively, with 9 bases between them. Germline CDR1 SQVTM, CDR2 ANQGSEA.

This clone was seen a single time. This rearrangement joins TRBV7-9 to TRBJ2-3, with a tentative D call TRBD2 (7 bases). The CDR3 totals 14 residues. The germline V and J ends were trimmed by 7 bases and 4 bases, with 15 bases remaining between them. Germline V lookup: CDR1 SEHNR, CDR2 FQNEAQ (reference sequence). The CDR3 nucleotides read TGTGCCAGCACCCAAGGGGGGGAAGCAGATACGCAGTATTTT. It is translated as CASTQGGEADTQYF.

The V call is TRBV2, the J call TRBJ1-6, with D possibly matching TRBD1 (6 bases). Trimming took off 4 bases at V and 9 bases at J, with 16 bases between the two ends. Germline assignment: CDR1 SNHLY and CDR2 FYNNEI. The CDR3 is 15 amino acids. The CDR3 is CASSGTGGAVSPLHF. In DNA form, the CDR3 reads TGTGCCAGCAGTGGCACGGGGGGGGCCGTTTCACCCCTCCACTTT. The full variable domain, in which reference TRBV2 and TRBJ1-6 provide the parts outside the CDR3, is EPEVTQTPSHQVTQMGQEVILRCVPISNHLYFYWYRQILGQKVEFLVSFYNNEISEKSEIFDDQFSVERPDGSNFTLKIRSTKLEDSAMYFCASSGTGGAVSPLHFGNGTRLTVT.

V gene TRBV15 combines with J gene TRBJ1-3, with unresolved D. Germline lookup yields CDR1 LNHNV and CDR2 YYDKDF (reference sequence). The CDR3 loop spans 12 amino acids. V was cut by 0 bases and J by 10 bases, with 7 bases left in between. The CDR3 protein is CATSRDYSTIYF. As DNA, the CDR3 is TGTGCCACCAGCAGAGATTACAGTACCATATATTTT.